The rows below give T cell receptor beta chains drawn from one sample of a study of cytomegalovirus exposure and HLA in healthy donors. Using immunoSEQ multiplex PCR, the repertoire was profiled, and TCRdb retains in-frame clones only, with some absent. The table includes 200,000 to 250,000 clones, around four fifths detected once. Sequences were obtained from PBMCs. The source of these receptors is a boy younger than 10 in good health and CMV-seronegative. Each CDR3 is given with its conserved first and last residue. Each record gives: V gene, J gene, clone size, CDR3 protein. Expanded clones are given a class, and other clones once, few, many or no size at all.

V: TRBV5-6; J: TRBJ1-5; size: once; CDR3: CASSLGGWDNQPQHF
V: TRBV30; J: TRBJ2-1; size: .; CDR3: CAWSFPRGSDDEQFF
V: TRBV7-9; J: TRBJ2-5; size: .; CDR3: CASSVSIIQTQYF
V: TRBV27; J: TRBJ1-5; size: .; CDR3: CASSWTGGQPQHF
V: TRBV5-1; J: TRBJ2-5; size: .; CDR3: CASSSGQETQYF
V: TRBV29-1; J: TRBJ2-2; size: .; CDR3: CSVIPGQGSGELFF
V: TRBV10-2; J: TRBJ2-3; size: .; CDR3: CASTGEGDLTDTQYF
V: TRBV5-4; J: TRBJ2-7; size: .; CDR3: CASSLTEMRAHEQYF
V: TRBV19; J: TRBJ2-1; size: .; CDR3: CASSMMVGDRSYNEQFF
V: TRBV7-9; J: TRBJ2-1; size: .; CDR3: CASGRVSYNEQFF
V: TRBV11-2; J: TRBJ2-7; size: once; CDR3: CASSPGSGGGYEQYF
V: TRBV27; J: TRBJ2-1; size: .; CDR3: CASSSRTSGGYNEQFF
V: TRBV7-9; J: TRBJ2-7; size: .; CDR3: CASSFLPGQTYEQYF
V: TRBV12-5; J: TRBJ2-1; size: .; CDR3: CASGPPWAVVNEQFF
V: TRBV6-5; J: TRBJ1-1; size: few; CDR3: CASQGMLSSTEAFF
V: TRBV4-2; J: TRBJ1-2; size: few; CDR3: CASSQGVEGYTF
V: TRBV18; J: TRBJ2-1; size: .; CDR3: CASSPPTSGWYNEQFF
V: TRBV5-1; J: TRBJ1-2; size: few; CDR3: CASSDSRDRGIYGYTF
V: TRBV5-1; J: TRBJ1-4; size: .; CDR3: CASSLAGTDGTNEKLFF
V: TRBV18; J: TRBJ2-3; size: .; CDR3: CASSPPGYRGLSTDTQYF
V: TRBV6-1; J: TRBJ2-7; size: few; CDR3: CASSELTGYEQYF
V: TRBV6-1; J: TRBJ1-6; size: few; CDR3: CASSERESSYNSPLHF
V: TRBV5-6; J: TRBJ2-1; size: .; CDR3: CASSLVYNEQFF
V: TRBV5-6; J: TRBJ1-1; size: .; CDR3: CASSSGTGGCKAFF
V: TRBV29-1; J: TRBJ2-7; size: .; CDR3: CSVQAGAYEQYF
V: TRBV6-5; J: TRBJ2-2; size: .; CDR3: CASRPTGSNTGELFF
V: TRBV19; J: TRBJ2-2; size: .; CDR3: CASSLDRGGTGELFF
V: TRBV5-4; J: TRBJ2-7; size: .; CDR3: CASSPWAGMDEQYF
V: TRBV19; J: TRBJ1-2; size: .; CDR3: CASSIDAARPNYGYTF
V: TRBV6-6; J: TRBJ2-7; size: few; CDR3: CASRSSGSVHEQYF
V: TRBV5-4; J: TRBJ2-2; size: .; CDR3: CASSLVTTGPLTGELFF
V: TRBV10-3; J: TRBJ2-1; size: .; CDR3: CAISEATGGYYNEQFF
V: TRBV30; J: TRBJ1-3; size: .; CDR3: CAWSVTPGGGSGNTIYF
V: TRBV10-3; J: TRBJ1-2; size: .; CDR3: CATSKDRSDGYTF
V: TRBV30; J: TRBJ2-1; size: .; CDR3: CAWSSGLAGVNEQFF
V: TRBV5-6; J: TRBJ1-1; size: few; CDR3: CASRRDSTEGAFF
V: TRBV9; J: TRBJ2-1; size: few; CDR3: CASSVGASQDRGYEQFF
V: TRBV7-2; J: TRBJ2-3; size: .; CDR3: CASSSPLRGTDTQYF
V: TRBV6-5; J: TRBJ2-5; size: .; CDR3: CASSSVGTGVGETQYF
V: TRBV4-2; J: TRBJ2-3; size: .; CDR3: CASSQDGSASGGSYTDTQYF
V: TRBV27; J: TRBJ2-3; size: .; CDR3: CASSPGLPTQYF
V: TRBV28; J: TRBJ1-5; size: .; CDR3: CASSTNRGGNQPQHF
V: TRBV13; J: TRBJ1-1; size: .; CDR3: CASSLGRGNTEAFF
V: TRBV10-3; J: TRBJ2-3; size: .; CDR3: CAITGELAGKGTQYF
V: TRBV10-3; J: TRBJ2-7; size: .; CDR3: CAISGEGIYEQYF
V: TRBV30; J: TRBJ2-2; size: once; CDR3: CASRVSTGELFF
V: TRBV6-1; J: TRBJ1-2; size: once; CDR3: CASGSSWANYGYTF
V: TRBV6-1; J: TRBJ1-1; size: few; CDR3: CASRRRQNTEAFF
V: TRBV5-6; J: TRBJ2-7; size: .; CDR3: CASSNQALLYEQYF
V: TRBV13; J: TRBJ2-1; size: .; CDR3: CASSLGLRDNEQFF
V: TRBV6-1; J: TRBJ2-2; size: once; CDR3: CASSERPGELFF
V: TRBV11-2; J: TRBJ2-7; size: .; CDR3: CASSPGGEQYF
V: TRBV5-1; J: TRBJ1-1; size: .; CDR3: CASSLSQGIGTEAFF
V: TRBV5-1; J: TRBJ2-7; size: once; CDR3: CASSLGPTQSSYEQYF